This entry is about one TCR beta chain. Its antigen is not known. This sample stems from a study of T cell repertoires in cytomegalovirus infection. Study-level background: Public TCR beta signatures marked donors with CMV infection and the matching HLA. General study results and limits: In two of eight donors, the top clonotype was HLA-C-restricted CMV-specific.

A single record per CDR3 protein comes from TCRdb applying MiXCR to the reads. The sample includes under 90,000 distinct CDR3 sequences, approximately 22% of them seen just once. The clonotype was recovered from a human donor in good health (CMV status not recorded). Some clones in this sample may be carry-over from other donors' samples. Sample: PBMCs, sequenced either directly or after in vitro stimulation (not recorded which).

The CDR3 loop is CATSDLPDTQYF. The CDR3 nucleotides read TGTGCCACCAGTGATTTGCCAGATACGCAGTATTTT. This sequence joins TRBV24-1 and TRBJ2-3; no clear D. The CDR3 sequence is 12 residues long. Germline CDR1 and CDR2: KGHDR and SFDVKD. V was shortened by 0 bases and J by 4 bases, with 1 base between the two germline ends.